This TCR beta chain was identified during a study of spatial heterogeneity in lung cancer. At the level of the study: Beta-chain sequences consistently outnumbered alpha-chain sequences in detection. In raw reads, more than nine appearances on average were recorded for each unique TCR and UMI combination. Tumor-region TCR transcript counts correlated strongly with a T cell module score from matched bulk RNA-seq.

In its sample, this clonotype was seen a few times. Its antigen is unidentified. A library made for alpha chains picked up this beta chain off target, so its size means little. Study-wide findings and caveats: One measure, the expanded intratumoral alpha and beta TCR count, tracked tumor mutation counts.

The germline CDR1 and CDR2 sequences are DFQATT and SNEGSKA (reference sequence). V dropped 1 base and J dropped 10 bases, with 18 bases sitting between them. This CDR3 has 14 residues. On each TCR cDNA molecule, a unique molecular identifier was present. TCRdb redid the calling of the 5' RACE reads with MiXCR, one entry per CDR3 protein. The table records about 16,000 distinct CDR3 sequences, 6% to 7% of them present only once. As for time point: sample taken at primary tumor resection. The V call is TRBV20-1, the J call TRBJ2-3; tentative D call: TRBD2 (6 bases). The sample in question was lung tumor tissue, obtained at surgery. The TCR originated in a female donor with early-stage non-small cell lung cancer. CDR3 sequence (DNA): TGCAGTGCTAGAGCGCGGGACTCCCCGTCCGCGCAGTATTTT. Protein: CSARARDSPSAQYF.